This T cell receptor beta chain is drawn from a study of T cell changes during pregnancy in multiple sclerosis. Using immunoSEQ multiplex PCR, the repertoire was profiled, and TCRdb retains in-frame clones only, with some absent. The sample has tens of thousands of clones, roughly 90% seen once; the top ten hold over 7.5%. This CDR3 region has 13 residues. V lost 4 bases, J lost 1 base, and 8 bases lay in between. CDR1 and CDR2 from the germline V gene are SGDLS and YYNGEE. The receptor's source is a female donor in good health, enrolled as a control in a pregnancy study. This chain joins TRBV9 and TRBJ1-1; D not certain. The sequenced sample was peripheral blood, obtained after pregnancy. The CDR3 loop reads CASSTLENTEAFF. CDR3 sequence (DNA): TGTGCCAGCAGCACCCTAGAGAACACTGAAGCTTTCTTT.